This section outlines one T cell receptor (beta chain) sequence together with its context. What it binds is unknown. The primer mix had 60 Vbeta and 13 Jbeta primers. Sequenced by immunoSEQ multiplex PCR; TCRdb stores in-frame clones only, minus some. This sample has 90,000 to 150,000 clones, with roughly 82% found just once. This entry comes from a study of cytomegalovirus exposure and HLA in healthy donors. Study in general: Prior work identified roughly 120 million unique TCR beta sequences in around 170 million T cells. Notes on the study in general: An analysis done earlier found most TCR beta V segments productive about 87% or about 30% of the time. Presence/absence analysis assumed near-uniform sequencing depth across donors. Most observed TCR sequences were rare, whereas some public TCRs were detected in many donors.

V lost 1 base to trimming and J lost 4 bases, with 10 bases between them. Germline CDR1 is LNHDA and CDR2 is SQIVND (reference sequence). CDR3 length: 14 residues. The sequence was collected from a man aged 40-50 years in good health and CMV-seropositive. V and J are TRBV19 and TRBJ1-1; D unresolved. What was sequenced was PBMCs. DNA for the CDR3: TGTGCCAGTAGTATAGTCCCGGGGTCCACTGAAGCTTTCTTT. Encoded protein: CASSIVPGSTEAFF.